Shown below are 14 T cell receptor beta chains from a single sample sequenced in a study of T and B cells in COVID-19 patients. BIOMED2 TRB-A/B primer pools were used in multiplex TRB PCR. Each CDR3 protein is one row after TCRdb ran MiXCR on the multiplex PCR reads. This table has 15,000 to 20,000 distinct CDR3 sequences, 36% appearing once. Each TRB amplification used roughly 220-550 ng of genomic DNA from blood. The sample taken for sequencing was blood. These receptors were collected from a human donor with active COVID-19.

The chain is built from TRBV19 and TRBJ2-7; possibly TRBD1 or TRBD2 for D (7 bases each). Trimming took 2 bases from V and 2 from J, leaving 19 bases between them. Per germline, CDR1 LNHDA and CDR2 SQIVND (reference sequence). CDR3 length: 17 amino acids. CDR3 nucleotide sequence: TGTGCCAGTAGTATAAGTTTCGGGGGGCAGGGGGCCTACGAGCAGTACTTC. This sequence encodes CASSISFGGQGAYEQYF.

The V and J genes are TRBV5-5 and TRBJ2-4; 9 bases are shared with TRBD1. Looked up from germline, CDR1 is SGHKS and CDR2 is YYEKEE (reference sequence). This CDR3 spans 13 amino acids. With V trimmed by 4 bases and J by 7 bases, 3 bases remained unmatched. The CDR3 sequence is CASSGGTGNIQYF. DNA of the CDR3: TGTGCCAGCAGCGGGGGGACAGGGAACATTCAGTACTTC.

Note on this clonotype: A much larger clone differs by one base, so this may be a read error. The CDR3 end shows no conserved phenylalanine or tryptophan, and so a read error is likely. The CDR3 DNA sequence: TGTGCCAGCAGTTACAGCGACAGGGGAGTCTACGAGCAGTACATC. Protein: CASSYSDRGVYEQYI. The chain uses TRBV6-1 and TRBJ2-7, with TRBD1 matching over 8 bases. V was pared by 5 bases and J by 3 bases, with 9 bases of the junction left unmatched. Germline V gene sequence: CDR1 MNHNS, CDR2 SASEGT. The CDR3 extends over 15 amino acids.

The chain recombines TRBV10-3 with TRBJ1-5; 7 bases are shared with TRBD1. This CDR3 has 18 residues. The V and J ends lost 3 bases and 0 bases, in that order; junction bases with no gene match: 11. Germline CDR1 ENHRY, CDR2 SYGVKD. The CDR3 DNA is TGTGCCATCAGTGATGCAGGGGGTGAGGCTTATAGCAATCAGCCCCAGCATTTT. Translation gives CAISDAGGEAYSNQPQHF.

The rearrangement joins TRBV27 to TRBJ2-2; 7 bases agree with TRBD1. With 7 bases clipped from V and 3 bases from J, the junction kept 20 bases outside the gene matches. The CDR3 covers 19 residues. Germline assignment: CDR1 MNHEY and CDR2 SMNVEV (reference sequence). In nucleotides, the CDR3 is TGTGCCAGCACCTCCCAGGGGAGTATTACAGGGGCGGACACCGGGGAGCTGTTTTTT. As protein: CASTSQGSITGADTGELFF.

This clonotype has a count of ten or more. The chain carries TRBV11-1 and TRBJ2-7; 9 bases match TRBD1. The CDR3 covers 15 residues. V trimming: 6 bases; J trimming: 4 bases; junction bases outside the gene matches: 10. Germline V gives CDR1 SGHAT, CDR2 FQDESV (reference sequence). The CDR3 region is CASRYTGTGSYEQYF. CDR3 DNA: TGTGCCAGCAGATATACCGGGACAGGGAGTTACGAGCAGTACTTC. Filled out from reference TRBV11-1 and TRBJ2-7, the complete variable domain reads EAEVAQSPRYKITEKSQAVAFWCDPISGHATLYWYRQILGQGPELLVQFQDESVVDDSQLPKDRFSAERLKGVDSTLKIQPAELGDSAMYLCASRYTGTGSYEQYFGPGTRLTVT.

Points on this clonotype: A junction end diverges from the germline sequence, so it may reflect a read error. The rearrangement uses TRBV6-6 and TRBJ2-7, with 7 bases fitting TRBD1. The CDR3 length is 13 residues. CDR1 MNHNY and CDR2 SVGAGI come from the germline V gene (reference sequence). CDR3 nucleotide sequence: TGTGCCAGCAGCCCTCGGCAGGGGGACGAGCAGAACTTC. Translation gives CASSPRQGDEQNF.

This clonotype was counted only a few times. The V call is TRBV18, the J call TRBJ1-6; D uncertain. The CDR3 is 15 amino acids. Germline V gene data show CDR1 as KGHSH and CDR2 as LQKENI. The ends were cut back, 0 bases at V and 10 bases at J, with 13 bases in the middle. The CDR3 loop reads CASSPPGNSNSPLHF. CDR3 DNA: TGTGCCAGCTCACCACCTGGGAATTCTAACTCACCCCTCCACTTT.

This clonotype has a handful of counts. V gene TRBV11-1 combines with J gene TRBJ2-1; a weak D match, TRBD1 (6 bases). Trimming took off 9 bases at V and 3 bases at J, with 12 bases between the two ends. The CDR3 is 13 residues long. From germline, CDR1 is SGHAT and CDR2 FQDESV (reference sequence). This chain's CDR3 is CASKRGIYNEQFF. The CDR3 nucleotides read TGTGCCAGTAAGAGGGGGATCTACAATGAGCAGTTCTTC. Complete variable domain (other parts from reference TRBV11-1 and TRBJ2-1): EAEVAQSPRYKITEKSQAVAFWCDPISGHATLYWYRQILGQGPELLVQFQDESVVDDSQLPKDRFSAERLKGVDSTLKIQPAELGDSAMYLCASKRGIYNEQFFGPGTRLTVL.

Of note for this clonotype: A single base separates this from a much larger clone, so it may be a read error. J is TRBJ2-5 and V is TRBV29-1, with TRBD2 identical over 8 bases. The germline gives CDR1 SQVTM, CDR2 ANQGSEA. J gave up 3 bases and V 3 bases, and 3 bases lay outside the gene matches. The CDR3 contains 13 residues. The CDR3 protein is CSVDSGGEETQYF. CDR3 bases: TGCAGCGTTGACAGCGGGGGTGAAGAGACCCAGTACTTC.

This clonotype was detected a few times. This chain connects TRBV18 to TRBJ2-6, with unresolved D. The length of the CDR3 is 13 residues. Per the germline V gene, CDR1 is KGHSH and CDR2 is LQKENI. Trimming stripped 4 bases from V and 4 bases from J, with 5 bases between. CDR3 nucleotide sequence: TGTGCCAGCTCACAATCCGGGGCCAACGTCCTGACTTTC. As protein: CASSQSGANVLTF. Variable domain in full (rest from reference TRBV18 and TRBJ2-6): NAGVMQNPRHLVRRRGQEARLRCSPMKGHSHVYWYRQLPEEGLKFMVYLQKENIIDESGMPKERFSAEFPKEGPSILRIQQVVRGDSAAYFCASSQSGANVLTFGAGSRLTVL.

The rearrangement links TRBV7-2 to TRBJ2-5, with D possibly TRBD2 on 5 matching bases. The CDR3 runs to 13 residues. V lost 2 bases and J 6 bases, leaving 10 bases between the germline ends. CDR1 SGHTA and CDR2 FQGNSA come from the germline V gene. The DNA of the CDR3 is TGTGCCAGCAGCTTAACCGGGAAAAAGACCCAGTACTTC. Its translation is CASSLTGKKTQYF.

The CDR3 DNA reads TGTGCCAGCAGCTTGGAACTAGCGGGGACCACAGATACGCAGTATTTT. This gives the protein CASSLELAGTTDTQYF. The chain recombines TRBV5-4 with TRBJ2-3; 10 positions agree with TRBD2. There are 16 residues in the CDR3. CDR1 and CDR2 from the germline V gene are SGHNT and YYREEE (reference sequence). V dropped 0 bases and J dropped 2; count of bases not matched to a gene: 3.

This clonotype is medium-sized (0.01 to 0.1%). J is TRBJ2-2 and V is TRBV19; no clear D. The CDR3 contains 14 residues. Looked up from germline, CDR1 is LNHDA and CDR2 is SQIVND (reference sequence). V dropped 3 bases and J dropped 1 base, with 6 bases sitting between them. CDR3 DNA sequence: TGTGCCAGTAGTATCCAGGTGAACACCGGGGAGCTGTTTTTT. It translates to CASSIQVNTGELFF.